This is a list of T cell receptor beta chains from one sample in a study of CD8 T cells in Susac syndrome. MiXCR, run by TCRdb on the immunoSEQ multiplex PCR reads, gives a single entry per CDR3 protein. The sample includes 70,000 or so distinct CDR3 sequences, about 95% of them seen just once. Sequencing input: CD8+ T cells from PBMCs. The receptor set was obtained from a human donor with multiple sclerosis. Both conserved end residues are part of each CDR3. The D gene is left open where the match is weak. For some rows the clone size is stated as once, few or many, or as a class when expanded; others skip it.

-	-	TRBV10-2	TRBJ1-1	CASYRGNTEAFF	TGCGCCAGCTATAGGGGGAACACTGAAGCTTTCTTT
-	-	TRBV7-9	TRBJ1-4	CASSLAEVGGGNEKLFF	TGTGCCAGCAGCTTAGCGGAGGTTGGGGGCGGTAATGAAAAACTGTTTTTT
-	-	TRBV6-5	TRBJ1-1	CASSYSRQNELNTEAFF	TGTGCCAGCAGTTACAGTCGACAGAACGAACTGAACACTGAAGCTTTCTTT
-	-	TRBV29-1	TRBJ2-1	CSVEEGQEDNEQFF	TGCAGCGTTGAAGAGGGACAAGAGGACAATGAGCAGTTCTTC
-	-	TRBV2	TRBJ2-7	CASGLGSSYEQYF	TGTGCCAGCGGGCTAGGCAGCTCCTACGAGCAGTACTTC
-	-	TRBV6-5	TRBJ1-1	CASSSPQFENTEAFF	TGTGCCAGCAGTTCACCCCAATTTGAGAACACTGAAGCTTTCTTT
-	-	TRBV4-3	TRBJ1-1	CASSQIRGNLEAFF	TGCGCCAGCAGCCAAATAAGGGGCAATCTAGAAGCTTTCTTT
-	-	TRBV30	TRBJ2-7	CAWSVTYEQYF	TGTGCCTGGAGTGTCACCTACGAGCAGTACTTC
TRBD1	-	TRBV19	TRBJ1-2	CASSFGSGNRGSGYTF	TGTGCCAGTAGTTTCGGATCCGGAAACAGGGGGTCTGGCTACACCTTC
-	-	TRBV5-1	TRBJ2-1	CASSVARGNEQFF	TGCGCCAGCAGCGTGGCTAGAGGTAATGAGCAGTTCTTC
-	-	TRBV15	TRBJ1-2	CATSSPTVQGPYGYTF	TGTGCCACCAGCAGTCCTACCGTACAGGGACCATATGGCTACACCTTC
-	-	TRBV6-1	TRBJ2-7	CASSSAASYEQYF	TGTGCCAGCAGTTCAGCAGCTTCCTACGAGCAGTACTTC
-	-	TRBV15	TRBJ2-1	CATSRDAGANHEQFF	TGTGCCACCAGCAGAGATGCCGGGGCGAACCATGAGCAGTTCTTC
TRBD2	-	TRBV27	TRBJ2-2	CASSYASGRGNTGELFF	TGTGCCAGCAGTTATGCCAGCGGGAGGGGAAACACCGGGGAGCTGTTTTTT
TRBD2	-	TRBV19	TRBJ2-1	CASRLAGYNEQFF	TGTGCCAGTCGACTAGCGGGATACAATGAGCAGTTCTTC
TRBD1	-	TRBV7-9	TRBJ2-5	CATTGAQETQYF	TGTGCCACGACAGGGGCCCAAGAGACCCAGTACTTC
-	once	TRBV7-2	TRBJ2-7	CASSYLGDEQYF	TGTGCCAGCAGCTACCTGGGGGACGAGCAGTACTTC
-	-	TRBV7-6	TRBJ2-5	CASSLTDREGETQYF	TGTGCCAGCAGCTTAACAGACAGGGAGGGGGAGACCCAGTACTTC
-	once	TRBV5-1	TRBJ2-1	CASIGGDRFF	TGCGCCTCGATAGGTGGAGACCGGTTCTTC
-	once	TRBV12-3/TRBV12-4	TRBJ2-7	CASSLGGLGHYEQYF	TGTGCCAGCAGTTTAGGGGGCCTTGGGCACTACGAGCAGTACTTC
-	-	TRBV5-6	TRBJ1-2	CASSSVGQPGYGYTF	TGTGCCAGCAGCTCAGTCGGACAGCCTGGCTATGGCTACACCTTC
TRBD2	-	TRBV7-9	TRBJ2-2	CASSIRDYNTGELFF	TGTGCCAGCAGCATCCGGGACTACAACACCGGGGAGCTGTTTTTT
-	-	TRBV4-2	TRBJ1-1	CASSRPDSVNTEAFF	TGTGCCAGCAGCCGACCGGACAGTGTGAACACTGAAGCTTTCTTT
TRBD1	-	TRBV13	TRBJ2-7	CASSDGTGQGVEQYF	TGTGCCAGCAGCGACGGGACAGGACAAGGGGTCGAGCAGTACTTC
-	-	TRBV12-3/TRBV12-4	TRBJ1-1	CASSQGLVFEAFF	TGTGCCAGCAGTCAGGGGTTAGTGTTCGAAGCTTTCTTT
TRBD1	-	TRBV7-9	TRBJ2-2	CASSPPFSGTGSTGELFF	TGTGCCAGCAGCCCCCCTTTCTCCGGGACAGGGTCGACCGGGGAGCTGTTTTTT
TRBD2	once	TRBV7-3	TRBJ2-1	CASSLWTSGSNEQFF	TGTGCCAGCAGCTTGTGGACTAGCGGGTCCAATGAGCAGTTCTTC
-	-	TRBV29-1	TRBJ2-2	CSVGGAVTGELFF	TGCAGCGTTGGTGGCGCAGTCACCGGGGAGCTGTTTTTT
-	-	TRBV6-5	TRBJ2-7	CASSYSFRKLYEQYF	TGTGCCAGCAGTTACTCGTTCAGGAAGCTTTACGAGCAGTACTTC
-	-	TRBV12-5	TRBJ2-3	CASGLFTGVSTDTQYF	TGTGCTAGTGGTTTGTTCACGGGCGTTAGCACAGATACGCAGTATTTT
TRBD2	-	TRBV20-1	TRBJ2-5	CSARLAPAETQYF	TGCAGTGCAAGACTAGCGCCGGCGGAGACCCAGTACTTC
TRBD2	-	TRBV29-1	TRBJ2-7	CSVEGTSGDYEQYF	TGCAGCGTTGAAGGGACTAGCGGGGACTACGAGCAGTACTTC